These 9 T cell receptor beta chains share one sample of origin, sequenced in a study of response to subunit inactivated influenza vaccine. TCRdb reanalysed the RT-PCR reads using MiXCR and keeps one entry per CDR3 protein. The sample lists hundreds of thousands of distinct CDR3 sequences; roughly 18% were seen once. The specimen was PBMCs from blood, collected about 5 days after vaccination. The receptors were sampled from a man aged 45-60 years who received an inactivated influenza vaccine.

This chain joins TRBV9 and TRBJ2-7, with TRBD2 matching 8 bases. There are 15 residues in the CDR3. Germline-derived CDR1 and CDR2 are SGDLS and YYNGEE. V shed 0 bases, J shed 3 bases, and the junction held 5 bases outside the gene matches. CDR3 coding DNA: TGTGCCAGCAGCGTAGCGGCGGGAGGAGGCTACGAGCAGTACTTC. Translated, it gives CASSVAAGGGYEQYF.

J is TRBJ1-5 and V is TRBV6-2 or TRBV6-3; D is uncertain. Germline V gene data show CDR1 as MNHEY and CDR2 as SVGEGT. The V gene lost 2 bases and the J gene lost 1 base, with 12 bases spanning the gap. CDR3 length: 16 residues. The CDR3: CASSYGVRISNQPQHF. The DNA of the CDR3 is TGTGCCAGCAGTTACGGGGTGAGGATAAGCAATCAGCCCCAGCATTTT.

The chain carries TRBV7-2 and TRBJ1-5; 10 nucleotides align to TRBD1. Germline trimming cut 0 bases from V and 1 base from J; bases unmatched to any gene: 12. The V gene's germline CDR1 is SGHTA and CDR2 FQGNSA. This CDR3 spans 20 amino acids. The CDR3 DNA sequence: TGTGCCAGCAGCTTAGCGCCCGGGACAGGGGCGGCGTTGAGCAATCAGCCCCAGCATTTT. Protein product: CASSLAPGTGAALSNQPQHF.

This clonotype was counted at least ten times. The chain is built from TRBV6-1 and TRBJ2-2; D gene ambiguous. The CDR3 length is 18 residues. The ends were cut back, 6 bases at V and 4 bases at J, with 24 bases in the middle. Germline CDR1 MNHNS, CDR2 SASEGT. CDR3 region: CASSPYRSPGRVTGELFF. The CDR3 coding sequence is TGTGCCAGCAGCCCCTATCGATCTCCCGGCCGCGTCACCGGGGAGCTGTTTTTT.

V is TRBV7-6 and J is TRBJ1-6, with TRBD1 matching 9 bases. This CDR3 has 15 residues. The ends lost 5 bases at V and 6 bases at J; junction bases unmatched: 5. Germline V gene lookup returns CDR1 SGHVS and CDR2 FNYEAQ. The CDR3 region has the DNA TGTGCCAGCAGCGGCACGACAGGGGGTAATTCACCCCTCCACTTT. Translated: CASSGTTGGNSPLHF. Using reference TRBV7-6 and TRBJ1-6 for the parts outside the CDR3, the full variable domain is GAGVSQSPRYKVTKRGQDVALRCDPISGHVSLYWYRQALGQGPEFLTYFNYEAQQDKSGLPNDRFSAERPEGSISTLTIQRTEQRDSAMYRCASSGTTGGNSPLHFGNGTRLTVT.

This chain uses TRBV12-3 or TRBV12-4 with TRBJ2-7; the D gene is possibly TRBD2 (6 bases). The CDR3 has 13 amino acids. Trimming removed 3 bases from V and 7 bases from J, with 13 bases in between. CDR3 loop: CASSLAGLGEQYF. The CDR3 DNA is TGTGCCAGCAGTTTGGCGGGGCTCGGGGAGCAGTACTTC.

A few counts support this clonotype. The chain joins TRBV20-1 to TRBJ2-7; TRBD2 aligns across 14 bases. The V gene's germline CDR1 is DFQATT and CDR2 SNEGSKA (reference sequence). This CDR3 is 12 amino acids long. Written as DNA, the CDR3 is TGCAGCGCGACTAGCGGGAGGGCCGGGCAGTACTTC. Translating gives CSATSGRAGQYF.

This clonotype was recorded many times. V and J are TRBV20-1 and TRBJ2-7; D gene unclear. Trimming cost V 3 bases and J 7 bases, with 16 bases left between them. Germline-derived CDR1 and CDR2 are DFQATT and SNEGSKA (reference sequence). The CDR3 is 13 amino acids. CDR3: CSAREGPLREQYF. Written as DNA, the CDR3 is TGCAGTGCTAGGGAAGGGCCCCTTAGGGAGCAGTACTTC.

V is TRBV30 and J is TRBJ2-1; tentative D call: TRBD2 (5 bases). This CDR3 has 14 amino acids. Trimming pared 0 bases from V and 2 bases from J, leaving 8 bases between. From germline, CDR1 is GTSNPN and CDR2 SVGIG (reference sequence). DNA for the CDR3: TGTGCCTGGAGTGTACACGGGACCTACAATGAGCAGTTCTTC. Its translation is CAWSVHGTYNEQFF.